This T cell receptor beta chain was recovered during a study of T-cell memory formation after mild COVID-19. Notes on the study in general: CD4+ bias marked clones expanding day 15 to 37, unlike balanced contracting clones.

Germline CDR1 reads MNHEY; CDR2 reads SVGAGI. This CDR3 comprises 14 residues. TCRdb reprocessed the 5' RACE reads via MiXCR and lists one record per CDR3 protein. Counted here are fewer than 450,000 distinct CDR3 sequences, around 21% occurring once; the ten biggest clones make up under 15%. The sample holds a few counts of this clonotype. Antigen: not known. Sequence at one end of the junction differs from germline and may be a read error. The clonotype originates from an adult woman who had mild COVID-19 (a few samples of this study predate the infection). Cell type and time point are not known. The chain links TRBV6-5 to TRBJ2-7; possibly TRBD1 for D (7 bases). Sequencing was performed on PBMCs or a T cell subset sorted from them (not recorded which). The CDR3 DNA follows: TGTGCCAGCAGTAGACTAGGGGGCTCCAACGAGCAGTACTTC. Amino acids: CASSRLGGSNEQYF.